Below are 10 T cell receptor beta chains sequenced from a single sample in a study of T cells in Graves' hyperthyroidism and ophthalmopathy (dated by TCRdb to the late 2010s). The receptor library was made with multiplex PCR. The reads were generated on an Illumina HiSeq 2000. Amplification of TCR beta CDR3 regions was carried out from RNA transcripts. A first-round RT-PCR of the TCR CDR3 used the HTBI primer set with the Qiagen OneStep RT-PCR kit. TCRdb trimmed the raw reads at Q25, called clones with MiXCR and kept productive beta chains. Under each unique CDR3 protein, matching rows form one entry showing the most common genes and DNA. Counted in this sample were about 700,000 distinct CDR3 sequences; 11% to 15% of them appeared once. The top ten clonotypes cover more than 8.5% of the sample. The sequenced sample was blood. The receptors were gathered from a woman between 18 and 29 years old with Graves' hyperthyroidism.

This clonotype occurred many times. The chain couples TRBV12-3 or TRBV12-4 to TRBJ2-3, with no clear D. The CDR3 sequence is 17 residues long. Trimming cost V 4 bases and J 0 bases, with 17 bases left between them. CDR3 in DNA: TGTGCCAGCAGTTCAGATGGGGTGAAGGCTAGCACAGATACGCAGTATTTT. This translates into CASSSDGVKASTDTQYF.

This clonotype has a count of ten or more. V and J are TRBV27 and TRBJ1-1, with D possibly matching TRBD1 (6 bases). The germline V gene encodes CDR1 MNHEY and CDR2 SMNVEV (reference sequence). This CDR3 region has 13 residues. Trimming took 4 bases from V and 7 from J, leaving 13 bases between them. CDR3 loop: CASSYTGSDEAFF. In DNA form, the CDR3 reads TGTGCCAGCAGTTATACAGGGTCGGATGAAGCTTTCTTT.

This clonotype was detected ten times or more. This chain connects TRBV20-1 to TRBJ2-7; D remains unclear. The CDR3 covers 14 residues. V was trimmed by 3 bases and J by 2 bases, leaving 14 bases between them. The germline gives CDR1 DFQATT, CDR2 SNEGSKA (reference sequence). For the CDR3, the DNA is TGCAGTGCTAGTGGACCCTCCGGTCCCTACGAGCAGTACTTC. It translates to CSASGPSGPYEQYF.

At least ten counts were recorded for this clonotype. This rearrangement joins TRBV6-5 to TRBJ1-6, with D uncertain. Germline V gene data show CDR1 as MNHEY and CDR2 as SVGAGI. The length of the CDR3 is 19 residues. The ends were cut back, 0 bases at V and 0 bases at J, with 15 bases in the middle. The CDR3 loop is CASSYSIGGTSSYNSPLHF. CDR3 coding DNA: TGTGCCAGCAGTTACTCGATCGGAGGCACGAGCTCCTATAATTCACCCCTCCACTTT.

CDR3 loop: CASSPRWAGTEAYNEQFF. CDR3 DNA sequence: TGCGCCAGCAGCCCCAGATGGGCCGGGACCGAGGCTTACAATGAGCAGTTCTTC. This chain joins TRBV4-1 and TRBJ2-1; either TRBD1 or TRBD2 may supply D (5 bases each). This CDR3 spans 18 amino acids. Trimming removed 4 bases at V and 4 bases at J, with 23 bases between. CDR1 and CDR2 from the germline V gene are MGHRA and YSYEKL.

The chain couples TRBV7-8 to TRBJ2-4, with a weak D call TRBD1 (6 bases). The CDR3 length is 12 residues. Trimming removed 8 bases at V and 5 bases at J, with 10 bases between. The germline V gene has CDR1 SGHVS and CDR2 FQNEAQ. The CDR3 coding sequence is TGTGCCAGCTCAGGGGCCCAAAACATTCAGTACTTC. Encoded protein: CASSGAQNIQYF.

This clonotype showed up many times. The V call is TRBV7-8, the J call TRBJ2-7; 10 bases agree with TRBD1. The CDR3 spans 15 residues. CDR1 is SGHVS and CDR2 is FQNEAQ in the germline V gene. Losses at the gene ends were 5 bases for V and 3 bases for J; bases not matched to a gene: 7. The CDR3 region has the DNA TGTGCCAGCAGCCGAGCCCGGGACAGGGGCTACGAGCAGTACTTC. Its translation is CASSRARDRGYEQYF.

V gene TRBV20-1 combines with J gene TRBJ2-7; 7 bases align to TRBD2. This CDR3 comprises 12 residues. V dropped 6 bases and J dropped 3; count of bases not matched to a gene: 5. The germline V gene encodes CDR1 DFQATT and CDR2 SNEGSKA (reference sequence). In nucleotides, the CDR3 is TGCAGTGCCACTAGCGACAACTACGAGCAGTACTTC. It is translated as CSATSDNYEQYF.

In its sample, this clonotype was seen many times. The CDR3 DNA reads TGTGCCAGCAGCTTAAGACCCCGGGACCAGTACAATGAGCAGTTCTTC. Protein: CASSLRPRDQYNEQFF. The rearrangement uses TRBV7-9 and TRBJ2-1; D might be TRBD1 or TRBD2, each matching 5 bases. V dropped 2 bases and J dropped 4 bases, with 15 bases sitting between them. This CDR3 has 16 residues. From germline, CDR1 is SEHNR and CDR2 FQNEAQ (reference sequence).

At least ten counts were recorded for this clonotype. The V call is TRBV27, the J call TRBJ1-4; D possibly corresponds to TRBD1 (6 bases). Germline loops: CDR1 MNHEY, CDR2 SMNVEV (reference sequence). The ends were cut back, 8 bases at V and 8 bases at J, with 15 bases in the middle. This CDR3 comprises 13 residues. CDR3 nucleotides: TGTGCCAGCGGCTCAGGGGTAGGGGAAAAACTGTTTTTT. Translating gives CASGSGVGEKLFF.